The 23 T cell receptor beta chains presented below share a single source sample, sequenced in a study of blood T cell repertoires in COVID-19. Data came from immunoSEQ multiplex PCR; TCRdb stores just in-frame clones and leaves some out. The data show about 15,000 clones, 80% to 90% seen once. Sequenced sample: peripheral blood. The receptors were sampled from a man in his sixties or seventies in a cohort sampled during active COVID-19.

The chain joins TRBV3-1 (or the pseudogene TRBV3-2) to TRBJ2-3; a weak D match, TRBD2 (6 bases). The CDR3 has 16 residues. The germline V gene encodes CDR1 LGHDT and CDR2 YNNKEL (reference sequence). Trimming took off 0 bases at V and 1 base at J, with 11 bases between the two ends. CDR3 DNA: TGTGCCAGCAGCCAAGATCAAGCGGGCCGCACAGATACGCAGTATTTT. Its protein is CASSQDQAGRTDTQYF.

The chain recombines TRBV19 with TRBJ2-5; D is perhaps TRBD1 (6 bases). The V gene's germline CDR1 is LNHDA and CDR2 SQIVND (reference sequence). The CDR3 spans 13 residues. Trimming cost V 4 bases and J 3 bases, with 9 bases left between them. The CDR3 here is CASSTDREETQYF. The CDR3 DNA sequence: TGTGCCAGTAGTACGGACAGAGAAGAGACCCAGTACTTC.

This sequence joins TRBV6-5 and TRBJ1-1; TRBD1 might be the D (5 bases). The CDR3 totals 16 residues. Trimming cost V 4 bases and J 0 bases, with 15 bases left between them. The germline V gene encodes CDR1 MNHEY and CDR2 SVGAGI. CDR3 nucleotides: TGTGCCAGCAGTTCCCCCCAGGGTCTCTTGAACACTGAAGCTTTCTTT. It yields the protein CASSSPQGLLNTEAFF.

This clone appeared a single time. Germline and junction disagree at one end, which may indicate a read error. The gene calls are TRBV7-7 and TRBJ2-7; D perhaps matches TRBD2 (5 bases). CDR1 is SSHAT, CDR2 FNYEAQ, per germline (reference sequence). CDR3 length: 13 residues. CDR3 sequence: CASSPLRVNEQYF. CDR3 DNA sequence: TGTGCTAGCAGCCCTCTGAGGGTAAACGAGCAGTACTTC.

V and J are TRBV9 and TRBJ1-1; 9 bases are a match to TRBD1. The CDR3 is 14 residues long. CDR1 is SGDLS and CDR2 is YYNGEE in the germline V gene. The J segment lost 4 bases and the V segment lost 5 bases, leaving 6 bases of the junction unmatched. The CDR3, as DNA: TGTGCCAGCAGACCAAGGACAGGGGTCACTGAAGCTTTCTTT. The encoded protein is CASRPRTGVTEAFF.

The rearrangement joins TRBV4-3 to TRBJ2-7; tentative D call: TRBD1 (6 bases). CDR1 and CDR2 (germline): LGHNA, YSLEER. The CDR3 length is 16 residues. V was clipped by 0 bases and J by 3 bases, with 15 bases between them. The CDR3: CASSQDLAGVLYEQYF. The CDR3 DNA reads as TGCGCCAGCAGCCAAGATCTAGCAGGGGTGCTCTACGAGCAGTACTTC.

V usage is TRBV5-1 and J usage is TRBJ2-3, with D tentatively TRBD1 (6 bases). Germline V lookup: CDR1 SGHRS, CDR2 YFSETQ. V lost 3 bases, J lost 0 bases, and 17 bases lay in between. The CDR3 spans 17 residues. The CDR3: CASSSTGRLTSTDTQYF. The CDR3 DNA is TGCGCCAGCAGCTCGACAGGACGGTTGACTAGCACAGATACGCAGTATTTT.

The chain couples TRBV27 to TRBJ1-1, with a tentative D call TRBD1 (6 bases). V was cut by 4 bases and J by 1 base, with 7 bases left in between. The CDR3 spans 13 residues. CDR1 and CDR2 from the germline V gene are MNHEY and SMNVEV (reference sequence). CDR3 bases: TGTGCCAGCAGTTGGACAGAGAACACTGAAGCTTTCTTT. Protein sequence: CASSWTENTEAFF.

J is TRBJ2-2 and V is TRBV3-1 (or the pseudogene TRBV3-2), with 14 bases aligning to TRBD2. The CDR3 length is 18 residues. Germline values: CDR1 LGHDT, CDR2 YNNKEL (reference sequence). V trimming: 1 base; J trimming: 6 bases; junction bases outside the gene matches: 7. Written as DNA, the CDR3 is TGTGCCAGCAGCCAAGTGGGACTAGCGGGAGTTGGGGCCGGGGAGCTGTTTTTT. Its protein product is CASSQVGLAGVGAGELFF.

The V and J genes are TRBV7-9 and TRBJ2-1; D unclear. Germline loops: CDR1 SEHNR, CDR2 FQNEAQ (reference sequence). There are 14 residues in the CDR3. V shed 1 base and J shed 12 bases, with 16 bases lying between them. The CDR3 bases are TGTGCCAGCAGCTTAGGAAATAGAGGATTGGGGCAGTTCTTC. It specifies CASSLGNRGLGQFF.

The chain recombines TRBV4-1 with TRBJ1-5, with 8 bases aligning to TRBD1. V shed 4 bases and J 2 bases; nucleotides not matched to a gene: 4. Germline lookup yields CDR1 MGHRA and CDR2 YSYEKL. The CDR3 consists of 15 residues. The CDR3 DNA is TGCGCCAGCAGCCTAGAGGACAGGGGCAATCAGCCCCAGCATTTT. Protein product: CASSLEDRGNQPQHF.

V is TRBV5-1 and J is TRBJ2-2; D might be TRBD2 (6 bases). Germline CDR1 reads SGHRS; CDR2 reads YFSETQ. The CDR3 extends over 15 amino acids. V lost 0 bases to trimming and J lost 2 bases, with 8 bases between them. The CDR3 protein is CASSLVAGNTGELFF. CDR3 DNA: TGCGCCAGCAGCTTGGTCGCGGGAAACACCGGGGAGCTGTTTTTT.

This clone was found a few times. This rearrangement joins TRBV6-6 to TRBJ1-5; 8 bases are a match to TRBD1. This CDR3 contains 15 residues. Per the germline V gene, CDR1 is MNHNY and CDR2 is SVGAGI (reference sequence). The V segment lost 2 bases and the J segment 5 bases; nucleotides outside the gene matches: 5. The CDR3 region has the DNA TGTGCCAGCAGTTACAGAACAGGGGGGTATCAGCCCCAGCATTTT. This encodes CASSYRTGGYQPQHF.

The chain recombines TRBV18 with TRBJ2-1, with a tentative D call TRBD2 (6 bases). Trimming cost V 2 bases and J 5 bases, with 16 bases left between them. Per germline, CDR1 KGHSH and CDR2 LQKENI. The CDR3 loop spans 16 amino acids. The CDR3 here is CASSPSPSVVNNEQFF. The CDR3 DNA is TGTGCCAGCTCACCAAGCCCTAGCGTCGTTAACAATGAGCAGTTCTTC.

The rearrangement joins TRBV11-3 to TRBJ2-3; tentatively, D is TRBD1 (6 bases). Trimming cost V 5 bases and J 1 base, with 16 bases left between them. This CDR3 comprises 16 residues. The germline V gene encodes CDR1 SGHNT and CDR2 YENEEA. This CDR3 reads CASSPLGALGTDTQYF. The CDR3 DNA follows: TGTGCCAGCAGCCCCCTGGGGGCTCTGGGCACAGATACGCAGTATTTT.

This clone was picked up a small number of times. The chain is built from TRBV5-6 and TRBJ2-7; 8 nucleotides match TRBD1. The CDR3 runs to 15 residues. Germline V gene lookup returns CDR1 SGHDT and CDR2 YYEEEE. J was trimmed by 3 bases and V by 4 bases; bases with no gene match: 9. The DNA for the CDR3 is TGTGCCAGCAGCACCCAGGGGGCAGGCAACTACGAGCAGTACTTC. This sequence encodes CASSTQGAGNYEQYF.

CDR3: CASRVTVNTEAFF. The CDR3 DNA reads as TGTGCCAGCAGGGTGACAGTGAACACTGAAGCTTTCTTT. This chain uses TRBV6-5 with TRBJ1-1; TRBD1 might be the D (5 bases). V lost 6 bases, J lost 0 bases, and 8 bases lay in between. CDR1 is MNHEY, CDR2 SVGAGI, per germline. This CDR3 is 13 amino acids long.

The chain recombines TRBV6-5 with TRBJ1-5, with 7 bases lining up with TRBD1. CDR1 is MNHEY, CDR2 SVGAGI, per germline. Trimming at V came to 6 bases and at J to 2 bases, leaving 7 bases not matched to a gene. The CDR3 loop spans 15 amino acids. In nucleotides, the CDR3 is TGTGCCAGCAGACAACAGGGGATGGGCAATCAGCCCCAGCATTTT. Translated: CASRQQGMGNQPQHF.

The chain links TRBV3-1 (or the pseudogene TRBV3-2) to TRBJ1-2; TRBD1 matches at 7 bases. From germline, CDR1 is LGHDT and CDR2 YNNKEL (reference sequence). Trimming took 4 bases from V and 0 from J; bases not matched to a gene: 11. The CDR3 is 17 residues long. In DNA form, the CDR3 reads TGTGCCAGCAGCCCGACCCCTGGGACAGACTCTAACTATGGCTACACCTTC. It translates to CASSPTPGTDSNYGYTF.

The chain recombines TRBV7-6 with TRBJ1-2; 9 bases map to TRBD1. The CDR3 sequence is 15 residues long. Germline CDR1 reads SGHVS; CDR2 reads FNYEAQ. Germline trimming cut 1 base from V and 4 bases from J; bases unmatched to any gene: 4. As DNA, the CDR3 is TGTGCCAGCAGCTTAGGACAGGGGGAAGCCTATGGCTACACCTTC. Translation gives CASSLGQGEAYGYTF.

The rearrangement links TRBV21-1 to TRBJ2-7; the listed D gene, TRBD2, was not tested against the DNA. TRBV21-1 has pseudogene status. The CDR3 runs to 14 residues. This CDR3 is CAILGLAENYEQYF. The CDR3 bases are TGTGCCATCCTGGGACTAGCGGAGAACTACGAGCAGTACTTC.

This clone was found once. V gene TRBV9 combines with J gene TRBJ2-5, with D tentatively TRBD2 (6 bases). The CDR3 contains 16 residues. Germline values: CDR1 SGDLS, CDR2 YYNGEE. Trimming cost V 2 bases and J 1 base, with 15 bases left between them. The CDR3 bases are TGTGCCAGCAGCGTGGTGGGAACGGGAGTCCAAGAGACCCAGTACTTC. Translating gives CASSVVGTGVQETQYF.

The V gene is TRBV4-1, the J gene TRBJ2-6, with 9 bases lining up with TRBD1. The CDR3 sequence is 17 residues long. V lost 6 bases to trimming and J lost 2 bases; unmatched junction nucleotides: 8. Germline CDR1 is MGHRA and CDR2 is YSYEKL. The CDR3 reads CASSFGQGNTGANVLTF. CDR3 sequence (DNA): TGCGCCAGCAGTTTCGGACAGGGGAACACTGGGGCCAACGTCCTGACTTTC.